These 15 T cell receptor beta chains were sequenced from one sample in a study of blood T cell repertoires in COVID-19. This table comes from immunoSEQ multiplex PCR, and its TCRdb copy is limited to in-frame clones, with some not included. Counted here are 250,000 to 400,000 clones, roughly 88% occurring once; the ten biggest clones make up under 2%. Material for sequencing was peripheral blood. The receptor set was obtained from a woman in her 30s with COVID-19, enrolled during active disease.

This clone was detected a few times. The chain employs TRBV11-2 and TRBJ2-3; 9 bases agree with TRBD2. The germline V gene has CDR1 SGHAT and CDR2 FQNNGV. Trimming removed 5 bases from V and 3 bases from J; junction bases left unmatched: 9. This CDR3 comprises 16 residues. CDR3 protein: CASSQVGGGATDTQYF. The CDR3 coding sequence is TGTGCCAGCAGCCAAGTGGGCGGGGGGGCTACAGATACGCAGTATTTT. Variable domain in full (rest from reference TRBV11-2 and TRBJ2-3): EAGVAQSPRYKIIEKRQSVAFWCNPISGHATLYWYQQILGQGPKLLIQFQNNGVVDDSQLPKDRFSAERLKGVDSTLKIQPAKLEDSAVYLCASSQVGGGATDTQYFGPGTRLTVL.

The gene calls are TRBV18 and TRBJ1-2; D is ambiguous. The CDR3 extends over 15 amino acids. Trimming took 1 base from V and 0 from J, leaving 9 bases between them. CDR1 is KGHSH, CDR2 LQKENI, per germline. CDR3 sequence: CASSPRENANYGYTF. The CDR3 DNA reads TGTGCCAGCTCACCACGTGAGAACGCTAACTATGGCTACACCTTC.

The rearrangement uses TRBV2 and TRBJ2-1; 10 nucleotides align to TRBD2. In germline, CDR1 is SNHLY, CDR2 FYNNEI. This CDR3 spans 15 amino acids. V trimming: 5 bases; J trimming: 4 bases; junction bases outside the gene matches: 5. The CDR3 spells CASSLSGGVYNEQFF. The CDR3 bases are TGTGCCAGCAGTTTAAGCGGGGGGGTTTACAATGAGCAGTTCTTC.

The J gene is TRBJ1-3, the V gene TRBV4-3; D is unresolved. Germline V CDR1 and CDR2: LGHNA, YSLEER. The CDR3 length is 15 residues. With 1 base removed from V and 3 bases from J, the gap between germline ends came to 10 bases. DNA of the CDR3: TGCGCCAGCAGCCAAGCGAGGGCTTTTGGAAACACCATATATTTT. This codes for CASSQARAFGNTIYF.

The V call is TRBV11-3, the J call TRBJ2-7; no definite D call. The CDR3 is 14 residues long. The V end was cut by 5 bases, the J end by 7 bases, with 18 bases between. In germline, CDR1 is SGHNT, CDR2 YENEEA. Here the CDR3 reads CASSPLSSSFEQYF. CDR3 in DNA: TGTGCCAGCAGCCCCCTCTCGAGTAGCTTTGAGCAGTACTTC.

The chain recombines TRBV30 with TRBJ1-4; 9 nucleotides line up with TRBD1. The CDR3 consists of 12 residues. Germline CDR1 and CDR2: GTSNPN and SVGIG (reference sequence). V dropped 8 bases and J dropped 7; count of bases not matched to a gene: 5. The CDR3 loop reads CAGDRGIEKLFF. The CDR3 region has the DNA TGTGCCGGTGACAGGGGGATTGAAAAACTGTTTTTT.

This clone has a single count. The V call is TRBV5-1, the J call TRBJ2-1; 9 bases line up with TRBD2. V dropped 4 bases and J dropped 0; count of bases not matched to a gene: 8. CDR3 length equals 17 residues. Germline CDR1 reads SGHRS; CDR2 reads YFSETQ. In nucleotides, the CDR3 is TGCGCCAGCAGCGTCCGACTAGCGGCTAGCTCCTACAATGAGCAGTTCTTC. Translating gives CASSVRLAASSYNEQFF.

With respect to this clone: No conserved phenylalanine or tryptophan is present at the end of the CDR3, so a read error is the likely explanation. The DNA is omitted, as the CDR3 cannot be located on it reliably, and the CDR3 follows TCRdb's listing. The chain joins TRBV10-3 to TRBJ2-7; TRBD2, the table's D call, lacks a check against the DNA. The CDR3 contains 12 residues when both ends are counted. Germline lookup yields CDR1 ENHRY and CDR2 SYGVKD. CDR3 sequence: CAISESTLPQVL.

The rearrangement uses TRBV2 and TRBJ2-3, with D tentatively TRBD2 (7 bases). From germline, CDR1 is SNHLY and CDR2 FYNNEI. V was cut by 8 bases and J by 6 bases, with 15 bases left in between. The CDR3 totals 13 residues. CDR3 region: CASGGARRDTQYF. The CDR3 DNA reads as TGTGCCAGCGGGGGGGCCCGTAGGGATACGCAGTATTTT.

V gene TRBV7-2 combines with J gene TRBJ2-7; D perhaps matches TRBD2 (6 bases). V was cut by 1 base and J by 0 bases, with 13 bases left in between. Germline V CDR1 and CDR2: SGHTA, FQGNSA. The CDR3 totals 16 residues. In DNA, the CDR3 is TGTGCCAGCAGCTTAGACGCGGGGCTGAGCTCCTACGAGCAGTACTTC. It translates to CASSLDAGLSSYEQYF. Based on the CDR3 plus reference TRBV7-2 and TRBJ2-7, the full variable domain is GAGVSQSPSNKVTEKGKDVELRCDPISGHTALYWYRQSLGQGLEFLIYFQGNSAPDKSGLPSDRFSAERTGGSVSTLTIQRTQQEDSAVYLCASSLDAGLSSYEQYFGPGTRLTVT.

This clone showed up many times. The junction does not match germline at one end; this may be a read error. The chain couples TRBV3-1 (or the pseudogene TRBV3-2) to TRBJ1-5, with a tentative D call TRBD1 (5 bases). From germline, CDR1 is LGHDT and CDR2 YNNKEL (reference sequence). This CDR3 is built from 14 residues. The DNA for the CDR3 is TGTGCCAGCAGTCAAGATCCGGGGGGTCAGCCCCAGCATTTT. Amino acid sequence: CASSQDPGGQPQHF.

V and J are TRBV20-1 and TRBJ1-1, with TRBD1 matching over 7 bases. With 4 bases clipped from V and 5 bases from J, the junction kept 1 base outside the gene matches. The germline V gene encodes CDR1 DFQATT and CDR2 SNEGSKA (reference sequence). The CDR3 covers 11 residues. The CDR3 DNA reads as TGCAGTGCTACAGGGGGGACTGAAGCTTTCTTT. Translation: CSATGGTEAFF.

This clone appeared a single time. The chain combines TRBV6-5 with TRBJ2-3, with a tentative D call TRBD1 (5 bases). CDR3 length: 14 amino acids. V was cut by 5 bases and J by 6 bases, with 15 bases left in between. The germline V gene encodes CDR1 MNHEY and CDR2 SVGAGI. CDR3 amino acids: CASSIRVGMDTQYF. CDR3 bases: TGTGCCAGCAGTATCAGGGTAGGGATGGATACGCAGTATTTT.

The J gene is TRBJ2-3, the V gene TRBV9; tentatively, D is TRBD2 (5 bases). Trimming shortened V by 0 bases and J by 2 bases, and 16 bases separated the two germline ends. The germline V gene encodes CDR1 SGDLS and CDR2 YYNGEE. The CDR3 loop spans 17 amino acids. In DNA, the CDR3 is TGTGCCAGCAGCGTAGGTGGCAGAGGACTTAACACAGATACGCAGTATTTT. Translated, it gives CASSVGGRGLNTDTQYF. The whole variable domain, remainder taken from reference TRBV9 and TRBJ2-3, is DSGVTQTPKHLITATGQRVTLRCSPRSGDLSVYWYQQSLDQGLQFLIQYYNGEERAKGNILERFSAQQFPDLHSELNLSSLELGDSALYFCASSVGGRGLNTDTQYFGPGTRLTVL.

V gene TRBV5-5 combines with J gene TRBJ1-2, with D tentatively TRBD1 (6 bases). This CDR3 spans 15 amino acids. Between the trimmed V and J ends, which lost 2 bases and 2 bases, there was a span of 13 bases. Germline CDR1 is SGHKS and CDR2 is YYEKEE (reference sequence). This chain's CDR3 is CASSLVGQINYGYTF. CDR3 coding DNA: TGTGCCAGCAGCTTAGTAGGACAGATAAACTATGGCTACACCTTC.